Reported below is one T cell receptor (beta chain). Its recognized antigen is unknown. No base quality information exists; no much larger clone differs at one position. The record originates from a study of technical replicates of blood from a few donors (dated by TCRdb to about 2017). Libraries were built with the immunoSEQ multiplex PCR assay. TCRdb retrieved this table from immuneACCESS and kept in-frame rearrangements only. Not all clones are present; in checked studies, unresolved V genes account for under half, and no reason is known for the remainder. Present in this sample are around 72,000 clones, roughly 89% of which were seen just once. The ten top clones hold 0.35% to 0.45% of the sample. Measured from the cysteine to the phenylalanine, the CDR3 is 15 residues long. The DNA shown is the 45-base CDR3, in frame from base 1. CDR1 and CDR2, looked up from the germline V gene (reference sequence), are LNHDA and SQIVND. Relative to germline, V is missing 5 bases and J is missing 5 bases, with 6 bases of the junction outside any gene match.

The sequenced sample consisted of T cells isolated from PBMCs. This TCR was sampled from a human donor in good health. Some clones in this sample may be carry-over from other donors' samples. The chain uses TRBV19 and TRBJ2-7, with 13 central nucleotides matching TRBD2. The sequence in DNA is TGTGCCAGTAGTGGACTAGCGGGAGTCCGCCACGAGCAGTACTTC. It encodes CASSGLAGVRHEQYF.